Listed below are T cell receptor beta chains from one sample, sequenced in a study of cytomegalovirus exposure and HLA in healthy donors. Method: immunoSEQ multiplex PCR; TCRdb's copy keeps in-frame clones and lacks some. The data contain 190,000 or so clones, 84% of them seen just once; the ten biggest clones take up 2.5% to 3%. The sample was PBMCs. The source of these receptors is a young woman in good health and CMV-seropositive. CDR3s include the opening cysteine and the closing phenylalanine or tryptophan. A D gene is named only where the DNA matches it firmly. Size is omitted from some rows. Given values are once, few, many or a class for expanded clones.

few	TRBV9	NA	TRBJ1-6	CASTLTPHSPLHF	TGTGCCAGCACCTTAACTCCGCATTCACCCCTCCACTTT
NA	TRBV7-3	NA	TRBJ2-5	CASSLTGVGTLQETQYF	TGTGCCAGCAGCTTAACGGGAGTGGGAACCCTACAAGAGACCCAGTACTTC
NA	TRBV2	TRBD2	TRBJ2-7	CASRRLAGGQASYEQYF	TGTGCCAGCAGGCGACTAGCGGGGGGCCAAGCCAGCTACGAGCAGTACTTC
NA	TRBV4-1	NA	TRBJ2-4	CASSQDGRLEYF	TGCGCCAGCAGCCAAGATGGGAGGCTAGAGTACTTC
NA	TRBV7-9	TRBD1	TRBJ2-7	CASSPRGQGIYEQYF	TGTGCCAGCAGCCCGAGGGGACAGGGGATTTACGAGCAGTACTTC
NA	TRBV5-6	TRBD1	TRBJ2-5	CASSFSGQGRLVETQYF	TGTGCCAGCAGCTTCTCTGGACAGGGGAGATTAGTAGAGACCCAGTACTTC
NA	TRBV7-2	TRBD1	TRBJ1-2	CASSRPDRGTYGYTF	TGTGCCAGCAGCAGACCGGACAGGGGGACCTATGGCTACACCTTC
NA	TRBV6-1	TRBD1	TRBJ1-6	CASSGGQENSPLHF	TGTGCCAGCAGTGGAGGACAGGAGAATTCACCCCTCCACTTT
NA	TRBV11-2	TRBD2	TRBJ2-2	CASSLGSGGAGGELFF	TGTGCCAGCAGCTTAGGGAGCGGGGGGGCTGGCGGGGAGCTGTTTTTT
NA	TRBV6-5	NA	TRBJ1-2	CASSYSTGYGYTF	TGTGCCAGCAGTTACTCTACAGGCTATGGCTACACCTTC
NA	TRBV29-1	TRBD1	TRBJ2-2	CSVERRGTGGITGELFF	TGCAGCGTTGAACGGCGCGGGACAGGGGGTATTACCGGGGAGCTGTTTTTT
NA	TRBV4-2	NA	TRBJ2-2	CASSPGGSNTGELFF	TGTGCCAGCAGCCCGGGGGGCTCGAACACCGGGGAGCTGTTTTTT
few	TRBV27	NA	TRBJ1-2	CASSPMGSAYGYTF	TGTGCCAGCAGTCCCATGGGCAGTGCCTATGGCTACACCTTC
NA	TRBV9	NA	TRBJ1-2	CASRKQGIDGYTF	TGTGCCAGCAGAAAACAGGGAATCGATGGCTACACCTTC
NA	TRBV2	NA	TRBJ2-2	CASSPSRGGGTGELFF	TGTGCCAGCAGTCCGTCTCGGGGTGGGGGGACCGGGGAGCTGTTTTTT
NA	TRBV18	NA	TRBJ2-3	CASSPLGQISGSTDTQYF	TGTGCCAGCTCCCCCCTCGGGCAAATTAGCGGAAGCACAGATACGCAGTATTTT
NA	TRBV5-4	NA	TRBJ1-1	CASSRQTHTEAFF	TGTGCCAGCAGCCGACAGACCCACACTGAAGCTTTCTTT
NA	TRBV27	TRBD1	TRBJ1-2	CASRRTGPDGYTF	TGTGCCAGCAGACGGACAGGGCCGGATGGCTACACCTTC
NA	TRBV11-2	NA	TRBJ1-3	CASSPYPKQGSSGNTIYF	TGTGCCAGCAGCCCATATCCTAAACAGGGTAGCTCTGGAAACACCATATATTTT
NA	TRBV19	TRBD1	TRBJ1-5	CATGQGDQPQHF	TGTGCCACCGGACAGGGCGATCAGCCCCAGCATTTT
NA	TRBV19	NA	TRBJ1-1	CASRRNTEAFF	TGTGCCAGTAGGCGGAACACTGAAGCTTTCTTT
few	TRBV19	NA	TRBJ1-1	CASSRDPGQNTEAFF	TGTGCCAGTAGTAGAGATCCGGGACAGAACACTGAAGCTTTCTTT
NA	TRBV4-3	NA	TRBJ2-3	CASSQDIGRDTQYF	TGCGCCAGCAGCCAAGATATTGGGCGAGATACGCAGTATTTT
NA	TRBV10-3	NA	TRBJ1-5	CAISDRTGLRWAWQPQHF	TGTGCCATCAGTGATAGGACGGGGTTAAGGTGGGCATGGCAGCCCCAGCATTTT
NA	TRBV6-5	TRBD1	TRBJ1-2	CASSFQGARPTF	TGTGCCAGCAGTTTTCAGGGGGCCCGACCGACCTTC
NA	TRBV9	NA	TRBJ1-3	CASSVGQHLSGNTIYF	TGTGCCAGCAGCGTTGGACAGCACCTCTCTGGAAACACCATATATTTT
NA	TRBV4-3	TRBD2	TRBJ2-3	CASSQDLLAGGPLTLHTQYF	TGCGCCAGCAGCCAAGATCTACTAGCGGGGGGGCCCCTCACCCTCCATACGCAGTATTTT
NA	TRBV27	NA	TRBJ2-1	CASSFTGSSGQFF	TGTGCCAGCAGTTTCACAGGGTCTTCGGGGCAGTTCTTC
NA	TRBV6-6	NA	TRBJ1-3	CASSLDSRNSGNTIYF	TGTGCCAGCAGTTTGGACAGCCGGAACTCTGGAAACACCATATATTTT
NA	TRBV19	TRBD1	TRBJ1-4	CASGQAGTEKLFF	TGTGCCAGCGGACAGGCGGGGACCGAAAAACTGTTTTTT
once	TRBV27	NA	TRBJ1-1	CASSLGGEAFF	TGTGCCAGCAGTTTAGGGGGGGAAGCTTTCTTT
NA	TRBV10-3	TRBD1	TRBJ1-5	CAISSTGESNQPQHF	TGTGCCATCAGTTCCACAGGGGAAAGCAATCAGCCCCAGCATTTT
once	TRBV2	NA	TRBJ2-3	CASSEGVHGDTQYF	TGTGCCAGCAGTGAGGGAGTACACGGGGATACGCAGTATTTT
NA	TRBV4-2	NA	TRBJ1-3	CASSQDMAGPSSGNTIYF	TGTGCCAGCAGCCAAGATATGGCAGGGCCAAGCTCTGGAAACACCATATATTTT
NA	TRBV27	NA	TRBJ1-2	CASSFQNNYGYTF	TGTGCCAGCAGTTTCCAGAACAACTATGGCTACACCTTC
NA	TRBV7-2	NA	TRBJ1-2	CASSANSVRGSYTF	TGTGCCAGCAGCGCTAACAGCGTCCGGGGGAGCTACACCTTC
NA	TRBV5-4	TRBD2	TRBJ2-1	CASSLRTSGRNEQFF	TGTGCCAGCAGCTTGAGAACTAGCGGGAGGAATGAGCAGTTCTTC
once	TRBV6-1	NA	TRBJ1-5	CASNIGQNEPQHF	TGTGCCAGCAATATAGGACAGAACGAGCCCCAGCATTTT
NA	TRBV10-3	TRBD2	TRBJ2-1	CAITSAGNEQFF	TGTGCCATTACTAGCGCTGGAAATGAGCAGTTCTTC
NA	TRBV7-7	NA	TRBJ1-4	CASSLLEGCEKLFF	TGTGCCAGCAGCTTACTCGAGGGTTGTGAAAAACTGTTTTTT
NA	TRBV5-1	NA	TRBJ1-6	CASSPVGNSPLHF	TGCGCCAGCAGCCCGGTTGGTAATTCACCCCTCCACTTT
NA	TRBV7-3	NA	TRBJ2-1	CASSLLPLAGDNEQFF	TGTGCCAGCAGCTTACTCCCTCTGGCTGGAGACAATGAGCAGTTCTTC
NA	TRBV15	TRBD1	TRBJ2-5	CATSSKGQGQETQYF	TGTGCCACCAGCAGCAAAGGACAGGGACAAGAGACCCAGTACTTC